These T cell receptor beta chains were read from a single sample in a study of CXCR3-negative and CXCR3-positive naive CD8 T cells. TCRdb reprocessed the 5' RACE reads and stores each CDR3 protein as one record, lacking DNA. The sample includes over 100,000 distinct CDR3 sequences. Sequencing input: naive CXCR3- CD8+ T cells from blood. The receptor source for this set is a human donor in good health. Some clones in this sample may be carry-over from other donors' samples. Both conserved end residues are part of each CDR3. Fields, in order: CDR3 protein, J gene, V gene.

CDR3aa: CASSQDLGVVGTEAFF
j_gene: TRBJ1-1
v_gene: TRBV14

CDR3aa: CASSLSVPGQEAFF
j_gene: TRBJ1-1
v_gene: TRBV27

CDR3aa: CASNLPFGEWNEQFF
j_gene: TRBJ2-1
v_gene: TRBV2

CDR3aa: CSVIQRAQDTQYF
j_gene: TRBJ2-3
v_gene: TRBV29-1

CDR3aa: CASSPTLEGEQFF
j_gene: TRBJ2-1
v_gene: TRBV5-1

CDR3aa: CASSLGGGFTDTQYF
j_gene: TRBJ2-3
v_gene: TRBV7-2

CDR3aa: CSVEGILAGSETYEQYF
j_gene: TRBJ2-7
v_gene: TRBV29-1

CDR3aa: CASSPQSSGANVLTF
j_gene: TRBJ2-6
v_gene: TRBV4-1

CDR3aa: CASSTQGGGGPYEQYF
j_gene: TRBJ2-7
v_gene: TRBV28

CDR3aa: CASRQDGMNTGELFF
j_gene: TRBJ2-2
v_gene: TRBV5-1

CDR3aa: CASSLELAGGGEQFF
j_gene: TRBJ2-1
v_gene: TRBV12-3/TRBV12-4

CDR3aa: CASSVHLAGSTDTQYF
j_gene: TRBJ2-3
v_gene: TRBV2

CDR3aa: CASSLEGITYEQYF
j_gene: TRBJ2-7
v_gene: TRBV5-5

CDR3aa: CSVDGLAGTYEQYF
j_gene: TRBJ2-7
v_gene: TRBV29-1

CDR3aa: CASRPGAGDYEQYF
j_gene: TRBJ2-7
v_gene: TRBV6-2/TRBV6-3

CDR3aa: CASSGSGESTDTQYF
j_gene: TRBJ2-3
v_gene: TRBV6-4

CDR3aa: CASSLARSGGSYNEQFF
j_gene: TRBJ2-1
v_gene: TRBV12-3/TRBV12-4

CDR3aa: CASSYFRTGGASEQYF
j_gene: TRBJ2-7
v_gene: TRBV6-2/TRBV6-3

CDR3aa: CASSLGLAGGYQETQYF
j_gene: TRBJ2-5
v_gene: TRBV5-1

CDR3aa: CASSLTGDYDEQFF
j_gene: TRBJ2-1
v_gene: TRBV7-3

CDR3aa: CASSQDVGARFTEAFF
j_gene: TRBJ1-1
v_gene: TRBV14

CDR3aa: CASSFTTSLGTDTQYF
j_gene: TRBJ2-3
v_gene: TRBV28